Listed below are T cell receptor beta chains from one sample, sequenced in a study of neurological immune-mediated disorders. TCRdb redid the calling of the 5' RACE reads with MiXCR, one entry per CDR3 protein. Among 65,000 to 80,000 distinct CDR3 sequences listed, about a sixth were seen once. The sequencing input was PBMCs. These receptors all come from a woman aged 40 to 49 in good health. Each CDR3 is given with its conserved first and last residue. The D gene is left open where the match is weak. Size is stated for part of the rows, as once, few or many counts, or as a class when the clone is expanded.

j_call | v_call | clone_size | d_call | cdr3_nt | cdr3_aa
TRBJ2-3 | TRBV12-3/TRBV12-4 | once | NA | TGTGCCAGCAGTCCGCTGCCGAGCACAGATACGCAGTATTTT | CASSPLPSTDTQYF
TRBJ2-7 | TRBV11-3 | NA | NA | TGTGCCAGCAGTCCTGGTGGCACCCCGAACGAGCAGTACTTC | CASSPGGTPNEQYF
TRBJ2-1 | TRBV12-3/TRBV12-4 | many | TRBD2 | TGTGCCAGCAGTTCTAACATAGCGGGGGGGCCGACCATTAAATTCTACAATGAGCAGTTCTTC | CASSSNIAGGPTIKFYNEQFF
TRBJ2-3 | TRBV5-1 | many | TRBD2 | TGCGCCAGCAGCGTTAGCGGGGTGCCAGATACGCAGTATTTT | CASSVSGVPDTQYF
TRBJ1-1 | TRBV10-3 | many | NA | TGTGCCATCAGCCCGATCGTGGCGGCGGGCAACACTGAAGCTTTCTTT | CAISPIVAAGNTEAFF
TRBJ2-5 | TRBV20-1 | NA | NA | TGCAGTGCTGGGAAGTACCAAGAGACCCAGTACTTC | CSAGKYQETQYF
TRBJ1-1 | TRBV30 | NA | NA | TGTGCCTGGAGGGTAAACAGGGACACTGAAGCTTTCTTT | CAWRVNRDTEAFF
TRBJ1-1 | TRBV20-1 | many | NA | TGCAGTGCTTCGACGGGACACCGGAACACTGAAGCTTTCTTT | CSASTGHRNTEAFF
TRBJ1-3 | TRBV7-8 | many | NA | TGTGCCAGCAGCTTAGCGCTCCAGGGAAGGATATATTTT | CASSLALQGRIYF
TRBJ2-1 | TRBV6-1 | many | TRBD2 | TGTGCCAGCGAGCGGGGGGCGCAGTTCTTC | CASERGAQFF
TRBJ2-1 | TRBV4-2 | many | TRBD2 | TGTGCCAGCAGCCAAGAAAAAGGCCTAGCGGGCTACGACCCGTTCTTC | CASSQEKGLAGYDPFF
TRBJ2-7 | TRBV6-5 | NA | NA | TGTGCCAGCAGGATGGGGCAGGGGTCCTACGAGCAGTACTTC | CASRMGQGSYEQYF
TRBJ1-2 | TRBV25-1 | many | NA | TGTGCCAGCAGCCTAGGAGGAGGCTACACCTTC | CASSLGGGYTF
TRBJ2-7 | TRBV7-2 | many | NA | TGTGCCAGCAGCTCCGGGCGCCCTGGGATCTACGAGCAGTACTTC | CASSSGRPGIYEQYF
TRBJ2-5 | TRBV4-3 | many | NA | TGCGCCAGCAGCCAAGATAGGAGTGAGACCCAGTACTTC | CASSQDRSETQYF
TRBJ1-3 | TRBV2 | many | NA | TGTGCCAGCAGTGAACAGGCGGTGAACACCATATATTTT | CASSEQAVNTIYF
TRBJ1-2 | TRBV12-3/TRBV12-4 | many | TRBD1 | TGTGCCAGCAGCTTAACAGGGGGCGACGGCTACACCTTC | CASSLTGGDGYTF
TRBJ1-2 | TRBV6-2/TRBV6-3 | many | NA | TGTGCCAGCAGTCCCTCAAGCGCGTATGGCTACACCTTC | CASSPSSAYGYTF
TRBJ1-1 | TRBV12-3/TRBV12-4 | many | TRBD1 | TGTGCCAGCACTTACCCACCAGGGGGGAACACTGAAGCTTTCTTT | CASTYPPGGNTEAFF
TRBJ2-3 | TRBV7-2 | many | TRBD1 | TGTGCCAGCAGCCCAGGGGGCGATTTGGCAGATACGCAGTATTTT | CASSPGGDLADTQYF
TRBJ2-1 | TRBV29-1 | many | TRBD2 | TGCAGCGTTCACCCCCCCCTAGCGGGGGTGAACTACAATGAGCAGTTCTTC | CSVHPPLAGVNYNEQFF
TRBJ1-5 | TRBV5-5 | many | TRBD1 | TGTGCCAGCAGCTGGGACAGGGACCAGCCCCAGCATTTT | CASSWDRDQPQHF
TRBJ2-2 | TRBV2 | many | NA | TGTGCCAGCAGGGGAGGCCCCGGCACCGGGGAGCTGTTTTTT | CASRGGPGTGELFF
TRBJ1-2 | TRBV4-3 | many | TRBD1 | TGCGCCAGCAGCCAAGAGGGACAGGGAAACTATGGCTACACCTTC | CASSQEGQGNYGYTF
TRBJ1-3 | TRBV7-2 | many | TRBD1 | TGTGCCAGCAGCACGACAGGGTCGGCTGGAAACACCATATATTTT | CASSTTGSAGNTIYF
TRBJ1-2 | TRBV6-5 | many | TRBD1 | TGTGCCAGCAGTTCATCGACAGGGGGCGGCTACACCTTC | CASSSSTGGGYTF
TRBJ2-3 | TRBV6-2/TRBV6-3 | NA | NA | TGTGCCAGCAGTTACCCCCCACGAACAGGGCGATTTGTGGCAGATACGCAGTATTTT | CASSYPPRTGRFVADTQYF
TRBJ2-1 | TRBV24-1 | few | NA | TGTGCCACCAGTGCCCACAATTCGGGGTACAATGAGCAGTTCTTC | CATSAHNSGYNEQFF
TRBJ2-1 | TRBV14 | few | NA | TGTGCCAGCAGCCAGAACTACAATGAGCAGTTCTTC | CASSQNYNEQFF
TRBJ2-3 | TRBV5-1 | many | NA | TGCGCCAGCAGCTTAGGGCGAGGATCGGCAGATACGCAGTATTTT | CASSLGRGSADTQYF
TRBJ2-1 | TRBV5-6 | many | NA | TGTGCCAGCAGCTTGGCTAGGGGAAAAACCCGAATCAATGAGCAGTTCTTC | CASSLARGKTRINEQFF
TRBJ2-1 | TRBV7-2 | many | TRBD1 | TGTGCCAGCAGCGTCGCCGGGACAGCTGACAATGAGCAGTTCTTC | CASSVAGTADNEQFF
TRBJ2-2 | TRBV6-2/TRBV6-3 | many | NA | TGTGCCAGCCGATTCGACCTGACCGCCCCTAACACCGGGGAGCTGTTTTTT | CASRFDLTAPNTGELFF
TRBJ2-3 | TRBV20-1 | NA | NA | TGCAGTGCTAGAGTGCTACGACGCACAGATACGCAGTATTTT | CSARVLRRTDTQYF
TRBJ1-4 | TRBV5-1 | NA | NA | TGCGCCAGCAGCTTGGAGGGGGGGCTGGGTGAAAAACTGTTTTTT | CASSLEGGLGEKLFF
TRBJ1-6 | TRBV27 | NA | NA | TGTGCCAACAGTTTATCGCTGGCGCGTAATTCACACCTCCACTTT | CANSLSLARNSHLHF
TRBJ2-7 | TRBV7-9 | many | TRBD1 | TGTGCCAGCAGCTCGTCGACAGGGTTAGAGTACGAGCAGTACTTC | CASSSSTGLEYEQYF
TRBJ1-2 | TRBV6-1 | many | NA | TGTGCCAGCAGTGAATTCGCTGGAGAGGGCGGCTATGGCTACACCTTC | CASSEFAGEGGYGYTF
TRBJ1-1 | TRBV12-3/TRBV12-4 | many | NA | TGTGCCAGCAGTCTCACAGGGTTAAGTGCTTTCTTT | CASSLTGLSAFF
TRBJ2-6 | TRBV20-1 | many | TRBD1 | TGCAGTGCTAGAGATTCGGGACAGGGAAGCTCTGGGGCCAACGTCCTGACTTTC | CSARDSGQGSSGANVLTF
TRBJ1-5 | TRBV6-2/TRBV6-3 | many | NA | TGTGCCAGCAGCTACCGGTGGGATCAGCCCCAGCATTTT | CASSYRWDQPQHF
TRBJ2-1 | TRBV20-1 | few | TRBD2 | TGCAGTGCCCAGACTAGCGGGGGGGCGAGAAATGAGCAGTTCTTC | CSAQTSGGARNEQFF
TRBJ2-3 | TRBV7-3 | few | NA | TGTGCCAGCAGCACCCCGGGGGATACGCAGTATTTT | CASSTPGDTQYF
TRBJ1-6 | TRBV10-3 | many | TRBD1 | TGTGCCATCAGTGAGTCTATCGTAGGGGGCGCGGGGTTGTTACCCCTCCACTTT | CAISESIVGGAGLLPLHF
TRBJ2-3 | TRBV9 | many | NA | TGTGCCAGCAGCCGGGGCCCCACCTCTGATACGCAGTATTTT | CASSRGPTSDTQYF
TRBJ2-3 | TRBV10-2 | NA | TRBD2 | TGCGCCAGCAGTGAGCCCGGGGTAGCGGGGGCCCACACAGATACGCAGTATTTT | CASSEPGVAGAHTDTQYF
TRBJ2-1 | TRBV20-1 | many | NA | TGCAGTGCTAGAGGGGGAAGACGGGGGGCTGCCTACAATGAGCAGTTCTTC | CSARGGRRGAAYNEQFF
TRBJ2-5 | TRBV7-2 | many | NA | TGTGCCAGCAGCTTGGGTGTGACCCCCTCTGACCTTGAGACCCAGTACTTC | CASSLGVTPSDLETQYF
TRBJ2-5 | TRBV3-1 | many | TRBD2 | TGTGCCAGCAGCGTTTCGAGCGGGGGGGCAGAGACCCAGTACTTC | CASSVSSGGAETQYF
TRBJ1-1 | TRBV5-1 | NA | TRBD1 | TGCGCCAGCAGCTCACTCCCGGGAGGACAGGGAGTGAACACTGAAGCTTTCTTT | CASSSLPGGQGVNTEAFF
TRBJ1-4 | TRBV28 | NA | NA | TGTGCCAGCAGTTTGGAAGTTATGAATGAAAAACTGTTTTTT | CASSLEVMNEKLFF
TRBJ1-2 | TRBV7-2 | NA | TRBD1 | TGTGCCAGCAGCTTAGGACAGGGGAACTATGGCTACACCTTC | CASSLGQGNYGYTF
TRBJ2-2 | TRBV6-5 | NA | NA | TGTGCCAGCAGTTCCCGGGGTGGCGGGGAGCTGTTTTTT | CASSSRGGGELFF
TRBJ1-6 | TRBV30 | NA | TRBD1 | TGTGCCTGGAGTAACAGGGGGCCCTATAATTCACCCCTCCACTTT | CAWSNRGPYNSPLHF
TRBJ2-5 | TRBV7-2 | few | TRBD2 | TGTGCCAGCAGCTTGGGACTAGCGGGGGGTGGTGGGACCCAGTACTTC | CASSLGLAGGGGTQYF